The source of this TCR beta chain is a study of blood T cell repertoires in COVID-19. Study-wide background: Acute and convalescent COVID-19 samples came from the United States, Italy and Spain. T cells, B-cell-depleted T cells, or PBMCs supplied cDNA or gDNA.

The V end lost 3 bases, the J end lost 6 bases, and 10 bases lay between the germline ends. The CDR3 spans 13 residues. Germline-derived CDR1 and CDR2 are SGHTA and FQGTGA. In the authors' workflow: It was from reference gene primer amplification that nucleated cell counts were estimated. TCRdb's table, derived via immunoSEQ multiplex PCR, lists solely in-frame clones and lacks some. V, J and clone size derive from that table, while D and trimming were established from the DNA sequence. Among approximately 54,000 clones listed, approximately 90% were seen once. The sequencing input was peripheral blood. This TCR derives from a man in his fifties or sixties with acute or convalescent COVID-19. The chain is built from TRBV7-3 and TRBJ2-3; weak D call: TRBD2 (5 bases). CDR3 nucleotide sequence: TGTGCCAGCAGCTTGGGCGGGTTGGATACGCAGTATTTT. It yields the protein CASSLGGLDTQYF.